The 30 T cell receptor beta chains presented below share a single source sample, sequenced in a study of cytomegalovirus exposure and HLA in healthy donors. PCR used 60 Vbeta primers and 13 Jbeta primers. TCRdb's copy holds only in-frame clones and misses some; the assay was immunoSEQ multiplex PCR. Listed are around 80,000 clones; under 6.5% falls within the top ten. Input material: PBMCs. These receptors originate from a middle-aged man in good health and CMV-seronegative.

The J gene is TRBJ2-5, the V gene TRBV5-1; weak D call: TRBD2 (6 bases). Germline lookup yields CDR1 SGHRS and CDR2 YFSETQ. V lost 2 bases to trimming and J lost 5 bases, with 16 bases between them. This CDR3 is 15 amino acids long. The CDR3 DNA follows: TGCGCCAGCAGCTTAGTCGGGACTCCTGCGGAGACCCAGTACTTC. This gives the protein CASSLVGTPAETQYF.

The chain uses TRBV28 and TRBJ2-7, with D perhaps matching TRBD1 (5 bases). This CDR3 has 14 residues. Trimming left V 6 bases short and J 6 bases short, with 18 bases between. Germline V lookup: CDR1 MDHEN, CDR2 SYDVKM. CDR3 nucleotide sequence: TGTGCCAGCAGATATAGGGGCCAATGGGCCGAGCAGTACTTC. Translation: CASRYRGQWAEQYF.

The J gene is TRBJ2-3, the V gene TRBV6-5, with a tentative D call TRBD2 (5 bases). CDR1 MNHEY and CDR2 SVGAGI come from the germline V gene. Trimming cost V 0 bases and J 0 bases, with 7 bases left between them. This CDR3 has 15 amino acids. CDR3 DNA: TGTGCCAGCAGTTACTCGTCGGGGAGCACAGATACGCAGTATTTT. Protein: CASSYSSGSTDTQYF.

The chain is built from TRBV7-2 and TRBJ2-2; 7 nucleotides match TRBD2. V lost 1 base to trimming and J lost 2 bases; unmatched junction nucleotides: 4. Germline loops: CDR1 SGHTA, CDR2 FQGNSA. The length of the CDR3 is 16 residues. The CDR3 DNA follows: TGTGCCAGCAGCTTAGTGGGACTACCTAACACCGGGGAGCTGTTTTTT. Translating it yields CASSLVGLPNTGELFF.

This rearrangement joins TRBV18 to TRBJ2-7; TRBD1 matches at 8 bases. The V gene's germline CDR1 is KGHSH and CDR2 LQKENI. V dropped 2 bases and J dropped 2; count of bases not matched to a gene: 5. This CDR3 is 15 amino acids long. The CDR3 spells CASSPSQGAAYEQYF. The CDR3 nucleotides are TGTGCCAGCTCACCATCCCAGGGGGCGGCCTACGAGCAGTACTTC.

The rearrangement joins TRBV5-4 to TRBJ1-1; no reliable D call. Trimming pared 0 bases from V and 2 bases from J, leaving 14 bases between. The CDR3 contains 16 residues. In germline, CDR1 is SGHNT, CDR2 YYREEE (reference sequence). CDR3 sequence reads: CASSLAKKGLNTEAFF. CDR3 bases: TGTGCCAGCAGCTTGGCCAAAAAAGGACTAAACACTGAAGCTTTCTTT. Full variable domain (missing parts from reference TRBV5-4 and TRBJ1-1): ETGVTQSPTHLIKTRGQQVTLRCSSQSGHNTVSWYQQALGQGPQFIFQYYREEENGRGNFPPRFSGLQFPNYSSELNVNALELDDSALYLCASSLAKKGLNTEAFFGQGTRLTVV.

The rearrangement joins TRBV19 to TRBJ1-5; TRBD1 aligns across 8 bases. With 3 bases clipped from V and 7 bases from J, the junction kept 8 bases outside the gene matches. Germline CDR1 is LNHDA and CDR2 is SQIVND (reference sequence). CDR3 length: 15 residues. CDR3 nucleotides: TGTGCCAGTAGTATCCAGGGGGCCCCTCCACAGCCCCAGCATTTT. Its protein product is CASSIQGAPPQPQHF.

CDR3 DNA: TGTGCCAGCAGCCGGTGGGATACGCAGTATTTT. Translated, it gives CASSRWDTQYF. The V call is TRBV6-5, the J call TRBJ2-3, with no clear D. Germline lookup yields CDR1 MNHEY and CDR2 SVGAGI. This CDR3 has 11 residues. V was cut by 6 bases and J by 6 bases, with 7 bases left in between.

V gene TRBV29-1 combines with J gene TRBJ2-5, with a weak D call TRBD2 (6 bases). The germline CDR1 and CDR2 sequences are SQVTM and ANQGSEA. The ends were cut back, 5 bases at V and 4 bases at J, with 8 bases in the middle. The CDR3 loop spans 11 amino acids. The CDR3 loop reads CSVNSGETQYF. CDR3 nucleotide sequence: TGCAGCGTTAATAGCGGAGAGACCCAGTACTTC.

The chain links TRBV7-9 to TRBJ1-6; TRBD1 matches at 7 bases. Germline V gene data show CDR1 as SEHNR and CDR2 as FQNEAQ (reference sequence). Unmatched junction bases numbered 12, after V lost 5 bases and J lost 5 bases. The length of the CDR3 is 17 residues. The CDR3 sequence is CASSPLARTGDNSPLHF. The CDR3 DNA follows: TGTGCCAGCAGCCCGCTAGCCAGGACAGGAGATAATTCACCCCTCCACTTT. The variable domain in full, completed from reference TRBV7-9 and TRBJ1-6, reads DTGVSQNPRHKITKRGQNVTFRCDPISEHNRLYWYRQTLGQGPEFLTYFQNEAQLEKSRLLSDRFSAERPKGSFSTLEIQRTEQGDSAMYLCASSPLARTGDNSPLHFGNGTRLTVT.

V is TRBV5-4 and J is TRBJ1-4, with 10 bases fitting TRBD1. The CDR3 contains 16 residues. The germline gives CDR1 SGHNT, CDR2 YYREEE (reference sequence). J gave up 7 bases and V 4 bases, and 10 bases lay outside the gene matches. The CDR3 spells CASSTGTGAGSEKLFF. CDR3 bases: TGTGCCAGCAGCACAGGGACAGGGGCCGGGAGTGAAAAACTGTTTTTT.

The rearrangement uses TRBV7-9 and TRBJ2-5; D unclear. The J call is in doubt because the DNA end fits TRBJ2-7 better. The CDR3 is made up of 15 amino acids. The germline V gene encodes CDR1 SEHNR and CDR2 FQNEAQ (reference sequence). CDR3 nucleotides: TGTGCCAGCACCCCCGTGGGCCCTCCCACCTACGAGCAGTACTTC. As protein: CASTPVGPPTYEQYF.

The chain couples TRBV4-2 to TRBJ1-6; 9 nucleotides line up with TRBD1. The CDR3 spans 18 residues. V trimming: 0 bases; J trimming: 0 bases; junction bases outside the gene matches: 3. The V gene's germline CDR1 is LGHNA and CDR2 YNFKEQ. The chain's CDR3 is CASSQETGGRSYNSPLHF. CDR3 DNA sequence: TGTGCCAGCAGCCAAGAGACAGGGGGACGCTCCTATAATTCACCCCTCCACTTT.

The CDR3 spells CASSEPGTDLYEQYF. CDR3 DNA: TGTGCCAGCAGTGAGCCCGGGACAGATCTCTACGAGCAGTACTTC. This chain uses TRBV6-1 with TRBJ2-7; 7 nucleotides line up with TRBD1. The CDR3 runs to 15 residues. J was trimmed by 3 bases and V by 3 bases; bases with no gene match: 8. Looked up from germline, CDR1 is MNHNS and CDR2 is SASEGT.

The V call is TRBV29-1, the J call TRBJ1-1; D perhaps matches TRBD1 (5 bases). V lost 6 bases and J lost 0, with 17 bases in between. CDR3 length equals 15 residues. In germline, CDR1 is SQVTM, CDR2 ANQGSEA. CDR3 in amino acids: CSVSGGWGMNTEAFF. CDR3 DNA sequence: TGCAGCGTCTCTGGGGGGTGGGGTATGAACACTGAAGCTTTCTTT. Full variable domain (rest looked up from reference TRBV29-1 and TRBJ1-1): SAVISQKPSRDICQRGTSLTIQCQVDSQVTMMFWYRQQPGQSLTLIATANQGSEATYESGFVIDKFPISRPNLTFSTLTVSNMSPEDSSIYLCSVSGGWGMNTEAFFGQGTRLTVV.

The chain carries TRBV29-1 and TRBJ2-7, with 9 bases aligning to TRBD2. The CDR3 totals 14 residues. From germline, CDR1 is SQVTM and CDR2 ANQGSEA. Trimming cost V 1 base and J 2 bases; bases outside gene matches: 3. Here the CDR3 reads CSVEGSGRAYEQYF. The CDR3 nucleotides are TGCAGCGTTGAAGGTAGCGGGAGAGCCTACGAGCAGTACTTC.

V gene TRBV2 combines with J gene TRBJ2-5; TRBD1 matches at 7 bases. Germline V CDR1 and CDR2: SNHLY, FYNNEI. J gave up 5 bases and V 3 bases, and 3 bases lay outside the gene matches. This CDR3 contains 13 residues. CDR3 bases: TGTGCCAGCAGTGACACAGGGGTGGAGACCCAGTACTTC. Encoded protein: CASSDTGVETQYF.

The genes are TRBV28 and TRBJ1-3, with D perhaps TRBD1 (6 bases). The V gene lost 5 bases and the J gene lost 8 bases, with 13 bases spanning the gap. Per the germline V gene, CDR1 is MDHEN and CDR2 is SYDVKM. The CDR3 totals 13 residues. CDR3 protein: CASSTTGPDTIYF. The CDR3 DNA sequence: TGTGCCAGCAGTACCACAGGGCCAGACACCATATATTTT.

The chain links TRBV18 to TRBJ1-5, with no clear D. Trimming stripped 3 bases from V and 6 bases from J, with 9 bases between. This CDR3 has 13 amino acids. Looked up from germline, CDR1 is KGHSH and CDR2 is LQKENI. CDR3 in amino acids: CASSPSGAQPQHF. The CDR3 bases are TGTGCCAGCTCACCGTCGGGTGCTCAGCCCCAGCATTTT.

This chain connects TRBV10-2 to TRBJ1-4; D is perhaps TRBD1 (6 bases). V lost 2 bases and J 7 bases, leaving 17 bases between the germline ends. Germline V gene lookup returns CDR1 WSHSY and CDR2 SAAADI. The CDR3 is 16 amino acids. For the CDR3, the DNA is TGCGCCAGCAGTGAGCAAGGACAGACGATAGGTGAAAAACTGTTTTTT. Its translation: CASSEQGQTIGEKLFF.

This chain joins TRBV7-6 and TRBJ2-3; 11 positions match TRBD2. The trim removed 3 bases at V and 3 bases at J, leaving 5 bases unmatched. The V gene's germline CDR1 is SGHVS and CDR2 FNYEAQ. The CDR3 consists of 16 residues. In nucleotides, the CDR3 is TGTGCCAGCAGCTTCACTAGCGGGAGAGTGACAGATACGCAGTATTTT. Its translation: CASSFTSGRVTDTQYF.

The CDR3 region has the DNA TGTGCCAGCAAACTAGCGCCTACAACTGGAAACACCATATATTTT. Amino acid sequence: CASKLAPTTGNTIYF. The chain links TRBV7-2 to TRBJ1-3; D is uncertain. CDR3 length: 15 amino acids. The V end lost 7 bases, the J end lost 2 bases, and 15 bases lay between the germline ends. The germline gives CDR1 SGHTA, CDR2 FQGNSA.

The rearrangement uses TRBV19 and TRBJ2-7; tentatively, D is TRBD1 (5 bases). The CDR3 length is 14 residues. V was clipped by 3 bases and J by 2 bases, with 11 bases between them. Germline V lookup: CDR1 LNHDA, CDR2 SQIVND (reference sequence). CDR3 nucleotides: TGTGCCAGTAGTATTTCAGGGATCGCCTACGAGCAGTACTTC. Amino acid sequence: CASSISGIAYEQYF. Using reference TRBV19 and TRBJ2-7 for the parts outside the CDR3, the full variable domain is DGGITQSPKYLFRKEGQNVTLSCEQNLNHDAMYWYRQDPGQGLRLIYYSQIVNDFQKGDIAEGYSVSREKKESFPLTVTSAQKNPTAFYLCASSISGIAYEQYFGPGTRLTVT.

In DNA, the CDR3 is TGTGCCAGCAGCACCACCGGGACAGGGAACACCGGGGAGCTGTTTTTT. It translates to CASSTTGTGNTGELFF. This sequence joins TRBV7-8 and TRBJ2-2, with 8 positions matching TRBD1. The V segment lost 5 bases and the J segment 1 base; nucleotides outside the gene matches: 6. The germline V gene encodes CDR1 SGHVS and CDR2 FQNEAQ. This CDR3 is 16 amino acids long. Using reference TRBV7-8 and TRBJ2-2 for the parts outside the CDR3, the full variable domain is GAGVSQSPRYKVAKRGQDVALRCDPISGHVSLFWYQQALGQGPEFLTYFQNEAQLDKSGLPSDRFFAERPEGSVSTLKIQRTQQEDSAVYLCASSTTGTGNTGELFFGEGSRLTVL.

In DNA form, the CDR3 reads TGCGCCAGCAGCTCCCCCCGGGACAGGGGGCCCTTTAACTATGGCTACACCTTC. Translating gives CASSSPRDRGPFNYGYTF. The chain links TRBV5-1 to TRBJ1-2; 12 bases agree with TRBD1. From germline, CDR1 is SGHRS and CDR2 YFSETQ. The CDR3 spans 18 residues. The trim removed 3 bases at V and 1 base at J, leaving 10 bases unmatched.

The chain carries TRBV6-6 and TRBJ2-3, with 8 bases fitting TRBD2. The germline V gene encodes CDR1 MNHNY and CDR2 SVGAGI (reference sequence). This CDR3 has 15 residues. J was trimmed by 1 base and V by 2 bases; bases with no gene match: 2. In DNA form, the CDR3 reads TGTGCCAGCAGTTACCGGCGGGGGGGCACAGATACGCAGTATTTT. This sequence encodes CASSYRRGGTDTQYF.

The chain uses TRBV28 and TRBJ2-1; possible D gene TRBD1, 6 bases. The germline CDR1 and CDR2 sequences are MDHEN and SYDVKM. V was pared by 3 bases and J by 3 bases, with 12 bases between. CDR3 length: 15 amino acids. CDR3 sequence reads: CASSFVTGLYNEQFF. DNA of the CDR3: TGTGCCAGCAGTTTTGTTACAGGGCTCTACAATGAGCAGTTCTTC.

This chain links TRBV2 with TRBJ2-1; 7 positions match TRBD1. J gave up 4 bases and V 2 bases, and 5 bases lay outside the gene matches. The CDR3 has 15 amino acids. Germline CDR1 SNHLY, CDR2 FYNNEI. The CDR3 loop reads CASSEWDSIYNEQFF. In DNA form, the CDR3 reads TGTGCCAGCAGTGAATGGGACAGCATATACAATGAGCAGTTCTTC.

The CDR3 DNA sequence: TGTGCCAGCAGCGACACACAGAGAAACACCGGGGAGCTGTTTTTT. Its translation: CASSDTQRNTGELFF. J is TRBJ2-2 and V is TRBV13; D remains unclear. This CDR3 spans 15 amino acids. V lost 5 bases and J 2 bases, leaving 12 bases between the germline ends. Germline V gives CDR1 PRHDT, CDR2 FYEKMQ (reference sequence). Filled out from reference TRBV13 and TRBJ2-2, the complete variable domain reads AAGVIQSPRHLIKEKRETATLKCYPIPRHDTVYWYQQGPGQDPQFLISFYEKMQSDKGSIPDRFSAQQFSDYHSELNMSSLELGDSALYFCASSDTQRNTGELFFGEGSRLTVL.

CDR3 amino acids: CASSYPGYEQYF. The CDR3 DNA reads as TGTGCCAGCAGTTACCCCGGGTACGAGCAGTACTTC. The chain combines TRBV6-5 with TRBJ2-7; D is undetermined. The V gene's germline CDR1 is MNHEY and CDR2 SVGAGI. CDR3 length equals 12 residues. The germline V and J ends were trimmed by 2 bases and 4 bases, with 6 bases remaining between them.